This T cell receptor beta chain was sequenced during a study of post-analysis software for immune sequencing data. Study details: Included among the disease courses, which were recorded for the cohort, were relapsing-remitting, secondary progressive and progressive-relapsing multiple sclerosis. Study results and caveats: With F measure, samples from one preparation batch clustered together strongly. When patients were compared with controls, a handful of TRBV segments were more frequent, TRBV5-6, TRBV5-1 and TRBV20-1 among them. There was significantly lower normalized Chao1 diversity in multiple sclerosis patients than in controls.

cDNA libraries for TCR beta contained unique molecular identifiers. TCRdb independently ran MiXCR on the PCR reads; one entry per CDR3 protein. The data contain under 200,000 distinct CDR3 sequences, 29% of them seen just once; the ten biggest clones take up 3% to 3.5%. The CDR3 runs 12 residues. In germline, CDR1 is LGHDT, CDR2 YNNKEL (reference sequence). V shed 3 bases and J shed 9 bases, with 9 bases lying between them. This clonotype has ten or more counts. Its antigen is undetermined. The receptor comes from a girl aged 2-17 years with multiple sclerosis. The chain has TRBV3-1 and TRBJ2-1, with TRBD1 as a possible D gene (5 bases). Sequenced: blood. CDR3 bases: TGTGCCAGCAGCCACCAGCAGGGTGAGCAGTTCTTC. Residues: CASSHQQGEQFF.